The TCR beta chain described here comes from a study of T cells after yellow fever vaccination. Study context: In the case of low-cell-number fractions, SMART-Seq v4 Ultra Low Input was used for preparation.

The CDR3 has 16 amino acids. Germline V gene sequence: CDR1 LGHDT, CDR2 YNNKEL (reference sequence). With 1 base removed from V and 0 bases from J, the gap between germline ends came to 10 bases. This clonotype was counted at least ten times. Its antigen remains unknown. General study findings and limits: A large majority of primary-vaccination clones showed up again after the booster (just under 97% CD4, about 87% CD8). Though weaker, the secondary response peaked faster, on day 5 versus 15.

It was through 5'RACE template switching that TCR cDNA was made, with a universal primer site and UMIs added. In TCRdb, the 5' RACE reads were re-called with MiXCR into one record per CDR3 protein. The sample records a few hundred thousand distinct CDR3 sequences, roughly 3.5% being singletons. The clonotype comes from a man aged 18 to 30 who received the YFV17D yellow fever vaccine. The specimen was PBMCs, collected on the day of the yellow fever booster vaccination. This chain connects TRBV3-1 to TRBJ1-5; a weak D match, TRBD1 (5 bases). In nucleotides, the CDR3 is TGTGCCAGCAGCCAAGGAGGGACGGGTAGCAATCAGCCCCAGCATTTT. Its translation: CASSQGGTGSNQPQHF. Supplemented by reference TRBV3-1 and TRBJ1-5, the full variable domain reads DTAVSQTPKYLVTQMGNDKSIKCEQNLGHDTMYWYKQDSKKFLKIMFSYNNKELIINETVPNRFSPKSPDKAHLNLHINSLELGDSAVYFCASSQGGTGSNQPQHFGDGTRLSIL.